Below are 27 T cell receptor beta chains sequenced from a single sample in a study of blood T cell repertoires in COVID-19. Sequencing was performed with immunoSEQ multiplex PCR; in TCRdb, only in-frame clones are kept and a portion is missing. The sample lists 50,000 to 75,000 clones, over 65% seen once, with around 14% in the top ten. Sequenced input: peripheral blood. The source of these receptors is a man aged 60-69 years with COVID-19, enrolled during active disease.

In this sample, this clone turned up once. The genes are TRBV19 and TRBJ2-7, with TRBD2 matching over 7 bases. The J segment lost 3 bases and the V segment lost 3 bases, leaving 5 bases of the junction unmatched. The CDR3 spans 14 residues. Looked up from germline, CDR1 is LNHDA and CDR2 is SQIVND (reference sequence). CDR3 sequence: CASSMVAGFYEQYF. CDR3 sequence (DNA): TGTGCCAGTAGTATGGTAGCGGGTTTCTACGAGCAGTACTTC.

This clone was counted only a few times. The rearrangement links TRBV4-1 to TRBJ1-5; D call uncertain. V was clipped by 1 base and J by 5 bases, with 12 bases between them. Germline CDR1 reads MGHRA; CDR2 reads YSYEKL. This CDR3 region has 15 residues. The CDR3 nucleotides are TGCGCCAGCAGCCAAGGTCTCGGCAGCGATCAGCCCCAGCATTTT. Translating gives CASSQGLGSDQPQHF.

The chain uses TRBV3-1 (or the pseudogene TRBV3-2) and TRBJ2-7, with a weak D call TRBD1 (6 bases). The CDR3 loop spans 13 amino acids. Trimming took off 6 bases at V and 0 bases at J, with 9 bases between the two ends. Per germline, CDR1 LGHDT and CDR2 YNNKEL (reference sequence). The CDR3 DNA sequence: TGTGCCAGCAGACTACAGGGCTCCTACGAGCAGTACTTC. It encodes CASRLQGSYEQYF.

This chain joins TRBV5-4 and TRBJ2-1; weak D call: TRBD1 (6 bases). The germline V gene encodes CDR1 SGHNT and CDR2 YYREEE (reference sequence). Trimming pared 0 bases from V and 7 bases from J, leaving 11 bases between. CDR3 size: 14 residues. CDR3 in amino acids: CASSLAGTGNEQFF. In DNA form, the CDR3 reads TGTGCCAGCAGCTTGGCCGGTACAGGGAATGAGCAGTTCTTC.

The rearrangement links TRBV20-1 to TRBJ2-3; 7 bases agree with TRBD2. The CDR3 is 13 residues long. The V and J ends lost 3 bases and 1 base, in that order; junction bases with no gene match: 1. Germline lookup yields CDR1 DFQATT and CDR2 SNEGSKA (reference sequence). The CDR3, as DNA: TGCAGTGCTAGTACTAGCGGCACAGATACGCAGTATTTT. Amino acid sequence: CSASTSGTDTQYF.

The rearrangement uses TRBV12-1 and TRBJ2-1; the tabulated D call, TRBD2, remains unverified against the DNA. TRBV12-1 has pseudogene status. This CDR3 region has 10 residues. The CDR3 spells CASGGNEQFF. Here the CDR3 DNA reads TGTGCCAGCGGGGGGAATGAGCAGTTCTTC.

The rearrangement links TRBV2 to TRBJ2-3; 8 nucleotides align to TRBD2. CDR3 length: 16 residues. J gave up 2 bases and V 6 bases, and 10 bases lay outside the gene matches. Germline CDR1 is SNHLY and CDR2 is FYNNEI. The CDR3 spells CASSVPLAEFTDTQYF. CDR3 nucleotide sequence: TGTGCCAGCAGCGTTCCACTAGCGGAATTCACAGATACGCAGTATTTT.

CDR3 bases: TGTGCCAGCAGCCCGGGACAGCTAATTTTCTACGAGCAGTACTTC. As protein: CASSPGQLIFYEQYF. V and J are TRBV6-5 and TRBJ2-7, with 7 positions matching TRBD1. With V trimmed by 6 bases and J by 3 bases, 11 bases remained unmatched. CDR3 length: 15 amino acids. The germline V gene encodes CDR1 MNHEY and CDR2 SVGAGI.

The chain is built from TRBV6-5 and TRBJ2-1; 8 bases fit TRBD1. Germline V CDR1 and CDR2: MNHEY, SVGAGI. The CDR3 is made up of 14 amino acids. Germline trimming cut 6 bases from V and 3 bases from J; bases unmatched to any gene: 4. DNA of the CDR3: TGTGCCAGCAGCCACAGGGGGGTCTACAATGAGCAGTTCTTC. This encodes CASSHRGVYNEQFF.

For the CDR3, the DNA is TGTGCCAGCACCCTCGGACTCCGACAAGAGACCCAGTACTTC. This translates into CASTLGLRQETQYF. V gene TRBV2 combines with J gene TRBJ2-5; D possibly corresponds to TRBD2 (5 bases). This CDR3 contains 14 residues. The V gene lost 7 bases and the J gene lost 2 bases, with 14 bases spanning the gap. The germline V gene encodes CDR1 SNHLY and CDR2 FYNNEI.

About this clone: The same CDR3 arises from other DNA sequences in this sample as well. The chain carries TRBV5-1 and TRBJ2-5, with a weak D call TRBD2 (5 bases). Between the trimmed V and J ends, which lost 2 bases and 4 bases, there was a span of 9 bases. Germline V CDR1 and CDR2: SGHRS, YFSETQ. The CDR3 consists of 13 residues. The CDR3 spells CASSFKGAETQYF. The CDR3 region has the DNA TGCGCCAGCAGCTTTAAGGGAGCAGAGACCCAGTACTTC.

The V and J genes are TRBV14 and TRBJ2-1; 13 bases fit TRBD2. This CDR3 comprises 15 residues. CDR1 SGHDN and CDR2 FVKESK come from the germline V gene. Losses at the gene ends were 3 bases for V and 4 bases for J; bases not matched to a gene: 0. This CDR3 reads CASSQGLAGYNEQFF. In DNA, the CDR3 is TGTGCCAGCAGCCAGGGACTAGCGGGATACAATGAGCAGTTCTTC.

The chain couples TRBV18 to TRBJ2-3; 9 bases fit TRBD1. CDR1 and CDR2 from the germline V gene are KGHSH and LQKENI. V trimming: 3 bases; J trimming: 3 bases; junction bases outside the gene matches: 1. This CDR3 has 14 amino acids. The CDR3 reads CASSPDRGTDTQYF. CDR3 bases: TGTGCCAGCTCACCGGACAGGGGAACAGATACGCAGTATTTT.

This clone is a singleton in its sample. The chain employs TRBV7-3 and TRBJ2-1; 13 nucleotides align to TRBD2. J lost 4 bases, V lost 4 bases, and 1 base had no gene match. Looked up from germline, CDR1 is SGHTA and CDR2 is FQGTGA. The CDR3 loop spans 15 amino acids. CDR3 coding DNA: TGTGCCAGCAGCTCGACTAGCGGGGGGTACAATGAGCAGTTCTTC. This codes for CASSSTSGGYNEQFF.

This sequence joins TRBV5-1 and TRBJ2-4; a possible D gene is TRBD1 (6 bases). Trimming removed 0 bases from V and 4 bases from J, with 14 bases in between. The CDR3 length is 16 residues. From germline, CDR1 is SGHRS and CDR2 YFSETQ. The CDR3, as DNA: TGCGCCAGCAGCTTGGCCTTTAGGACAGAGAAAAACATTCAGTACTTC. It encodes CASSLAFRTEKNIQYF.

CDR3: CASSSGTGVREQYF. CDR3 in DNA: TGTGCCAGCAGTTCCGGGACAGGGGTGAGGGAGCAGTACTTC. The chain is built from TRBV28 and TRBJ2-7; 10 bases are shared with TRBD1. The CDR3 loop spans 14 amino acids. The V and J ends lost 4 bases and 7 bases, in that order; junction bases with no gene match: 7. Per germline, CDR1 MDHEN and CDR2 SYDVKM.

V is TRBV4-2 and J is TRBJ2-2, with 8 nucleotides matching TRBD2. The J segment lost 5 bases and the V segment lost 2 bases, leaving 10 bases of the junction unmatched. This CDR3 is built from 17 residues. Germline V gene data show CDR1 as LGHNA and CDR2 as YNFKEQ. The CDR3 DNA reads TGTGCCAGCAGCCAACTTACCGGGACTAGATCAACCGGGGAGCTGTTTTTT. Its translation is CASSQLTGTRSTGELFF.

This chain links TRBV11-1 with TRBJ1-6, with D tentatively TRBD1 (6 bases). This CDR3 region has 14 residues. Germline assignment: CDR1 SGHAT and CDR2 FQDESV (reference sequence). V was cut by 5 bases and J by 10 bases, with 15 bases left in between. The CDR3 DNA reads as TGTGCCAGCAGCCCTGGGGGACAAGGATCACCCCTCCACTTT. This encodes CASSPGGQGSPLHF.

The V gene is TRBV5-1, the J gene TRBJ2-7; possible D gene TRBD1, 6 bases. CDR3 size: 15 residues. With 2 bases removed from V and 0 bases from J, the gap between germline ends came to 12 bases. In germline, CDR1 is SGHRS, CDR2 YFSETQ. The DNA of the CDR3 is TGCGCCAGCAGCTTAGCCGGGACACTCTCCTACGAGCAGTACTTC. It is translated as CASSLAGTLSYEQYF.

This chain connects TRBV27 to TRBJ2-7; maybe TRBD2 (6 bases). V gave up 5 bases and J gave up 3 bases, with 17 bases separating them. The CDR3 has 15 amino acids. Germline values: CDR1 MNHEY, CDR2 SMNVEV (reference sequence). The CDR3: CASSPFTGVGYEQYF. CDR3 DNA sequence: TGTGCCAGCAGTCCTTTCACGGGGGTGGGCTACGAGCAGTACTTC.

This clone came up a few times. The rearrangement links TRBV19 to TRBJ2-5; no definite D call. Per the germline V gene, CDR1 is LNHDA and CDR2 is SQIVND (reference sequence). V was trimmed by 3 bases and J by 5 bases, leaving 7 bases between them. This CDR3 is 12 amino acids long. CDR3 DNA: TGTGCCAGTAGTATCAACAGTGAGACCCAGTACTTC. Residues: CASSINSETQYF.

V and J are TRBV7-7 and TRBJ2-2, with D tentatively TRBD1 (6 bases). The CDR3 has 15 residues. V lost 5 bases to trimming and J lost 3 bases, with 13 bases between them. The germline CDR1 and CDR2 sequences are SSHAT and FNYEAQ (reference sequence). Here the CDR3 reads CASSPRGHYTGELFF. Here the CDR3 DNA reads TGTGCCAGCAGCCCACGGGGACACTACACCGGGGAGCTGTTTTTT.

The gene calls are TRBV27 and TRBJ2-1; D unclear. V lost 6 bases and J lost 0, with 9 bases in between. The CDR3 runs 14 residues. In germline, CDR1 is MNHEY, CDR2 SMNVEV (reference sequence). Here the CDR3 reads CASSSESSYNEQFF. The CDR3 nucleotides are TGTGCCAGCAGCTCGGAGAGCTCCTACAATGAGCAGTTCTTC.

V gene TRBV30 combines with J gene TRBJ2-3; no definite D call. The CDR3 extends over 12 amino acids. Trimming removed 1 base from V and 7 bases from J, with 9 bases in between. Germline CDR1 is GTSNPN and CDR2 is SVGIG (reference sequence). CDR3 DNA: TGTGCCTGGAGTGCGACTGCCTATACGCAGTATTTT. Translation: CAWSATAYTQYF.

The V call is TRBV7-2, the J call TRBJ1-3, with 8 bases matching TRBD1. The CDR3 covers 14 residues. V dropped 3 bases and J dropped 7; count of bases not matched to a gene: 5. Looked up from germline, CDR1 is SGHTA and CDR2 is FQGNSA. The CDR3 region has the DNA TGTGCCAGCAGCTTTAGACAGGGGCGGAACACCATATATTTT. Its protein product is CASSFRQGRNTIYF. Looking up the rest from reference TRBV7-2 and TRBJ1-3 gives the full variable domain: GAGVSQSPSNKVTEKGKDVELRCDPISGHTALYWYRQSLGQGLEFLIYFQGNSAPDKSGLPSDRFSAERTGGSVSTLTIQRTQQEDSAVYLCASSFRQGRNTIYFGEGSWLTVV.

This chain uses TRBV10-1 with TRBJ2-7; no firm D call. This CDR3 spans 13 amino acids. V was cut by 0 bases and J by 6 bases, with 9 bases left in between. CDR1 is WNHNN and CDR2 is SYGVQD in the germline V gene (reference sequence). This CDR3 is CASSESLVPEQYF. In nucleotides, the CDR3 is TGCGCCAGCAGTGAGTCCTTAGTACCCGAGCAGTACTTC.

V gene TRBV9 combines with J gene TRBJ2-1, with D perhaps matching TRBD2 (6 bases). Trimming pared 4 bases from V and 12 bases from J, leaving 17 bases between. Germline V gene lookup returns CDR1 SGDLS and CDR2 YYNGEE. The CDR3 runs to 13 residues. CDR3 protein: CASSLNHPGVQFF. The CDR3 DNA follows: TGTGCCAGCAGCCTCAACCACCCGGGGGTGCAGTTCTTC.